This TCR beta chain was obtained from a study of cytomegalovirus exposure and HLA in healthy donors. Both 60 Vbeta primers and 13 Jbeta primers went into the PCR. This table comes from immunoSEQ multiplex PCR, and its TCRdb copy is limited to in-frame clones, with some not included. The repertoire consists of some 200,000 clones, with about 70% occurring once and the leading ten covering 1.5% to 2%. Turning to this clone: The antigen is unknown.

Study findings and constraints: The authors enumerated under 200 TCR beta chains as linked to cytomegalovirus.

Germline lookup yields CDR1 SNHLY and CDR2 FYNNEI. Between the trimmed V and J ends, which lost 6 bases and 8 bases, there was a span of 16 bases. The CDR3 contains 14 residues. The sequencing sample was made of PBMCs. The receptor was isolated from a woman younger than 45 in good health and CMV-seronegative. The chain is built from TRBV2 and TRBJ1-4; D is ambiguous. CDR3: CASSLGVSLEKLFF. The CDR3 region has the DNA TGTGCCAGCAGCCTCGGTGTTTCCTTGGAAAAACTGTTTTTT.